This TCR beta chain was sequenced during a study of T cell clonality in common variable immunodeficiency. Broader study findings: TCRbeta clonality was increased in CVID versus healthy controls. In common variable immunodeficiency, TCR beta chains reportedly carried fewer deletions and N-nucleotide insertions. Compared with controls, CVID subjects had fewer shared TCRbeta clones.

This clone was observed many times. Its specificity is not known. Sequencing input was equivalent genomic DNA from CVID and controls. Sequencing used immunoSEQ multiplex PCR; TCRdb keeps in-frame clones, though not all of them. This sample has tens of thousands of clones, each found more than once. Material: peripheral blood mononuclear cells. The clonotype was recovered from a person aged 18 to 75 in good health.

The covered CDR3 bases are TGCGCCAGCAGCTTAGGGCAGGCCCACAATGAG. Residues: CASSLGQAHNE. The CDR3 reads in full as CASSLGQAHNEQFF. The V and J genes are TRBV5-1 and TRBJ2-1; D uncertain. The DNA ends 3 residues before the CDR3 does, and the rest of the CDR3 is filled in from the germline J gene. Germline values: CDR1 SGHRS, CDR2 YFSETQ. Trimming left V 2 bases short and J 5 bases short, with 11 bases between. CDR3 length: 14 residues.